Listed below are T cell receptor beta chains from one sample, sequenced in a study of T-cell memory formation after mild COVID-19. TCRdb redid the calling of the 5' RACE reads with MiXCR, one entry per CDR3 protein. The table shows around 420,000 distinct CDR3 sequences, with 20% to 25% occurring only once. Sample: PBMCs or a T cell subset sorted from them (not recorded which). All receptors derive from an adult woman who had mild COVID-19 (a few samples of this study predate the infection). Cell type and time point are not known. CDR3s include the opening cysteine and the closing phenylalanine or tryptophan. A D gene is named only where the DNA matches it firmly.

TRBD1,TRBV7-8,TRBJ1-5,CASSLGGTGRQPQHF
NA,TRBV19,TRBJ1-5,CASSIDRAQPQHF
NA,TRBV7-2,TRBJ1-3,CASSSNRAGNTIYF
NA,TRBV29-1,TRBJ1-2,CSVEDLHQGGYTF
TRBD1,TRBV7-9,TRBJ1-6,CASSLVRDRGLNSPLHF
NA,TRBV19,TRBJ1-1,CACARASTEAFF
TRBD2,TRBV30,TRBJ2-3,CAWSVGLAGASTDTQYF
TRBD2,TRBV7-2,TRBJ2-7,CASSLGVAGGLASYEQYF
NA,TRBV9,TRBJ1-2,CASSSPEGYYGYTF
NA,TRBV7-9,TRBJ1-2,CASSSLSGRPTWGGYTF
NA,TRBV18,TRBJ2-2,CASRTPGTGELFF
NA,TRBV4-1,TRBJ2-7,CASSRAGIYEQYF
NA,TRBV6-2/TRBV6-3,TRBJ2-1,CASSYRRSGQNNEQFF
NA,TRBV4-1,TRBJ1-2,CASSRDINYGYTF
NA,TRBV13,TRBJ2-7,CASSPSSHEQYF
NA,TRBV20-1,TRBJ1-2,CSARSYGYTF
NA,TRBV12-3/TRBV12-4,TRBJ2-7,CASSLTPYEQYF
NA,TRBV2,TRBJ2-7,CASSGAGTYEQYF
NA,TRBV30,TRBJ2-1,CAWSLTSTYNEQFF
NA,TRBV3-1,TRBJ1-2,CASSQEMDSPNYGYTF
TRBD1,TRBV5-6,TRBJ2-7,CASSVTGEQYF
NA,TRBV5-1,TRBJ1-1,CASSKLGGNTEAFF
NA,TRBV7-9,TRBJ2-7,CASSLVGAYYEQYF
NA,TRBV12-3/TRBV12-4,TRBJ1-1,CASHSQGSTEAFF
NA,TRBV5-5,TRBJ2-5,CASSQGGVERTQYF
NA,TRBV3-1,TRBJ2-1,CASSHDDRYNEQFF
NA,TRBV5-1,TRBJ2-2,CASSLTPLERSGELFF
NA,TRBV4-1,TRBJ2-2,CASSRGTPFTGELFF
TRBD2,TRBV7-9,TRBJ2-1,CASSLALAGNEQFF
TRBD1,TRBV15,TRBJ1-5,CATSRDRGNQPQHF
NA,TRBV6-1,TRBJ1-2,CASSEWQGGGYTF
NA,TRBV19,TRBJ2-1,CASSFNSYNEQFF
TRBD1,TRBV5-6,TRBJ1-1,CASSFPDRGTEAFF
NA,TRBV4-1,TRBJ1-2,CASSQDENRNYGYTF
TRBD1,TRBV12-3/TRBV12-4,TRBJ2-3,CASNPLGGDTQYF
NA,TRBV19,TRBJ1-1,CASRNRAGDVAFF
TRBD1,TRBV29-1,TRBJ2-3,CSVGGTGGRTDTQYF
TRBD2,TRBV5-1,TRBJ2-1,CASSSLAGAEIEQFF
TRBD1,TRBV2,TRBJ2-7,CASRLTGGNHEQYF
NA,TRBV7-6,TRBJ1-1,CASSSVRGRTEAFF